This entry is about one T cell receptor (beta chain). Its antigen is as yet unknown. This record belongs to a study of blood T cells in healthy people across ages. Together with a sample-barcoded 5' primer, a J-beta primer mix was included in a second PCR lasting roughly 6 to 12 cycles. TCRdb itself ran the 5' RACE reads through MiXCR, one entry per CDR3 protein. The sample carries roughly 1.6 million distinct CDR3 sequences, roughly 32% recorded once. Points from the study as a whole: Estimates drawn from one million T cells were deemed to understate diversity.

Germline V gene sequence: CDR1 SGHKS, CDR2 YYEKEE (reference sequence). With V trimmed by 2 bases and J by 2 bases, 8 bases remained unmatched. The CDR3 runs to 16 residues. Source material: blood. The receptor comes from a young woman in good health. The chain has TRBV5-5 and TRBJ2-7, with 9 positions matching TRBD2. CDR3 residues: CASSFSPLAGAYEQYF. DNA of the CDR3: TGTGCCAGCAGCTTCTCTCCACTAGCGGGTGCCTACGAGCAGTACTTC.